This paragraph covers one T cell receptor (beta chain) sequence. The sample is drawn from a study of regulatory T cells in long-lasting Graves disease. Indicated time point: newly diagnosed GD, antithyroid drugs for less than 3 months. RNA extracted from PBMCs served as the sequencing template. Both iRepertoire HTBI primers and Arm-PCR of CDR3 regions were used to build the TCR beta libraries. MiXCR, applied by TCRdb to the multiplex PCR reads, yields one record per CDR3 protein. Of approximately 350,000 distinct CDR3 sequences in the sample, about a sixth were seen once. These data were also reused for a study on T cells in Graves' hyperthyroidism and ophthalmopathy.

Here the sequenced sample was peripheral blood mononuclear cells (PBMCs), taken at new diagnosis, from a patient treated with antithyroid drugs. The TCR was taken from a middle-aged man with Graves disease.

This CDR3 is CASGPGTGELFF. The CDR3 nucleotides are TGTGCTAGTGGCCCCGGCACCGGGGAGCTGTTTTTT. The chain carries TRBV12-5 and TRBJ2-2; unclear D gene. V shed 6 bases and J shed 4 bases, with 6 bases lying between them. CDR3 size: 12 residues. Germline V gives CDR1 LGHNT, CDR2 FRNRAP.